The 9 T cell receptor beta chains in this list originate from one sample, sequenced in a study of CD8 T cells in ankylosing spondylitis. TCRdb used MiXCR to reprocess the 5' RACE reads, holding one entry per CDR3 protein. The repertoire has almost 250,000 distinct CDR3 sequences, 32% of them found once; the top ten carry approximately 4.4%. Material: blood, either unsorted or a sorted T cell fraction (not recorded which). The receptor set was obtained from a male donor with ankylosing spondylitis or in good health (not recorded which).

This clonotype was recorded a few times. The J gene is TRBJ1-2, the V gene TRBV6-5; a weak D match, TRBD1 (5 bases). This CDR3 is 16 amino acids long. CDR1 is MNHEY and CDR2 is SVGAGI in the germline V gene. With 3 bases removed from V and 1 base from J, the gap between germline ends came to 15 bases. The CDR3, as DNA: TGTGCCAGCAGTTATCGGATCCGACAGAATAACTATGGCTACACCTTC. It translates to CASSYRIRQNNYGYTF.

J is TRBJ2-1 and V is TRBV5-1; possibly TRBD2 for D (7 bases). V lost 1 base, J lost 4 bases, and 15 bases lay in between. Germline V gives CDR1 SGHRS, CDR2 YFSETQ. This CDR3 spans 16 amino acids. This CDR3 reads CASSLRGGGEYNEQFF. CDR3 nucleotide sequence: TGCGCCAGCAGCTTGAGGGGGGGGGGCGAATACAATGAGCAGTTCTTC.

CDR3 sequence: CASSLVDRGPNTGELFF. As DNA, the CDR3 is TGTGCCAGCAGCTTAGTAGACAGGGGACCTAACACCGGGGAGCTGTTTTTT. The rearrangement links TRBV11-2 to TRBJ2-2; 8 positions agree with TRBD1. The CDR3 spans 17 residues. From germline, CDR1 is SGHAT and CDR2 FQNNGV. V dropped 1 base and J dropped 2; count of bases not matched to a gene: 6.

This clonotype was observed a handful of times. The chain carries TRBV5-1 and TRBJ2-3, with 7 bases aligning to TRBD1. V lost 0 bases to trimming and J lost 4 bases; unmatched junction nucleotides: 5. Germline V CDR1 and CDR2: SGHRS, YFSETQ. CDR3 size: 15 residues. CDR3 protein: CASSLGDREADTQYF. CDR3 nucleotide sequence: TGCGCCAGCAGCTTGGGAGACAGGGAAGCAGATACGCAGTATTTT.

This chain uses TRBV10-2 with TRBJ2-7; D not certain. Trimming left V 6 bases short and J 0 bases short, with 6 bases between. From germline, CDR1 is WSHSY and CDR2 SAAADI. The CDR3 runs 12 residues. The CDR3 DNA follows: TGCGCCAGCAGGGCCAGCTCCTACGAGCAGTACTTC. As protein: CASRASSYEQYF.

This rearrangement joins TRBV20-1 to TRBJ1-2; D perhaps matches TRBD1 (5 bases). The CDR3 covers 14 residues. The V end was cut by 2 bases, the J end by 6 bases, with 16 bases between. The germline V gene encodes CDR1 DFQATT and CDR2 SNEGSKA (reference sequence). CDR3 DNA: TGCAGTGCTAGACACCGGGGATGGGGGGATGGCTACACCTTC. It specifies CSARHRGWGDGYTF.

The V call is TRBV5-1, the J call TRBJ2-3; 7 bases fit TRBD1. In germline, CDR1 is SGHRS, CDR2 YFSETQ. V shed 2 bases and J 0 bases; nucleotides not matched to a gene: 6. The CDR3 length is 16 residues. For the CDR3, the DNA is TGCGCCAGCAGCTTCGGGGACAGCATTAGCACAGATACGCAGTATTTT. Amino acid sequence: CASSFGDSISTDTQYF.

The chain joins TRBV6-1 to TRBJ2-3, with TRBD2 matching 16 bases. Unmatched junction bases numbered 5, after V lost 6 bases and J lost 2 bases. Per germline, CDR1 MNHNS and CDR2 SASEGT. This CDR3 contains 17 residues. This chain's CDR3 is CASRGTSGGGYTDTQYF. The CDR3 DNA reads TGTGCCAGCAGAGGGACTAGCGGGGGGGGATACACAGATACGCAGTATTTT.

V usage is TRBV25-1 and J usage is TRBJ2-7; 9 bases match TRBD1. Trimming at V came to 3 bases and at J to 2 bases, leaving 11 bases not matched to a gene. This CDR3 has 17 residues. CDR1 and CDR2 (germline): MGHDK, SYGVNS. The CDR3 loop reads CASSDPSLDRGPYEQYF. The CDR3 coding sequence is TGTGCCAGCAGTGATCCCTCCCTGGACAGGGGCCCCTACGAGCAGTACTTC.